The clone carrying this T cell receptor beta chain was picked up many times. V trimming: 6 bases; J trimming: 1 base; junction bases outside the gene matches: 5. CDR1 is SGHVS and CDR2 is FQNEAQ in the germline V gene. The CDR3 length is 14 residues. This sample was taken from a study of Ad26.COV2.S vaccination and SARS-CoV-2 variants. Some clones are missing from TCRdb's copy, which holds only in-frame ones; the method was immunoSEQ multiplex PCR. This sample yields almost 400,000 clones, of which 75% to 90% are seen a single time; 1.5% to 2% belongs to the top ten. As for treatment: about 20 received Ad26.COV2.S at low or high dose, single or two shots; 5 received placebo; per-sample allocation not given. At day 63 after the first vaccine or placebo injection, samples were drawn. Wuhan-strain SARS-CoV-2 spike was expressed by the Ad26 vector that made up the vaccine.

This specimen consisted of peripheral blood, obtained in a trial of Ad26.COV2.S vaccine versus placebo. This clonotype was sampled from a person between 18 and 65 years old who received the Ad26.COV2.S COVID-19 vaccine or a placebo. V gene TRBV7-8 combines with J gene TRBJ1-1; 7 nucleotides line up with TRBD1. The CDR3 sequence is CASSKTGSNTEAFF. For the CDR3, the DNA is TGTGCCAGCAGTAAGACAGGGTCGAACACTGAAGCTTTCTTT.